This T cell receptor beta chain is drawn from a study of blood T cell repertoires in COVID-19. Study context: COVID-19 samples collected from the United States, Italy and Spain covered acute and convalescent phases. Nucleic acid was either cDNA or gDNA, and it came from T cells, B-cell-depleted T cells, or PBMCs.

Original methodology: The authors estimated nucleated cell counts from reference gene primer amplification. The table came from immunoSEQ multiplex PCR; TCRdb's copy has only in-frame clones and leaves some out. V, J and clone size are those of that table, while D and trimming were read from the DNA. The table shows approximately 50,000 clones, with over 85% occurring only once. CDR1 is PRHDT, CDR2 FYEKMQ, per germline (reference sequence). Unmatched junction bases numbered 5, after V lost 5 bases and J lost 1 base. The CDR3 runs to 14 residues. Sequencing was carried out using peripheral blood. This sequence originates from a human donor in a cohort sampled during active COVID-19. The chain carries TRBV13 and TRBJ2-7; 7 nucleotides match TRBD1. CDR3 loop: CASSPPGQSYEQYF. As DNA, the CDR3 is TGTGCCAGCAGCCCTCCGGGACAGTCCTACGAGCAGTACTTC.